These 27 T cell receptor beta chains came from one sample sequenced in a study of beta chain features in type 1 diabetes. Their cognate antigens are unknown. Study-level points and caveats: TCRB CDR3s from Type 1 diabetes patients were moderately but significantly shorter in all four CD4+ subsets.

Expressed TCRB transcripts were sequenced because the isolated RNA had all been reverse transcribed beforehand. TCRdb's table, derived via immunoSEQ multiplex PCR, lists solely in-frame clones and lacks some. The table has a few hundred thousand clones, 9.6% seen once. The sequencing input was central memory CD4+ T cells from blood. These receptors were taken from a man between 25 and 39 years old with type 1 diabetes.

There are a few counts of this clone. This CDR3 reads CASSLLGTGFSEQYF. The CDR3, as DNA: TGCGCCAGCAGCTTGTTGGGGACAGGGTTCAGCGAGCAGTACTTC. The chain employs TRBV5-1 and TRBJ2-5; the match to TRBD1 covers 9 bases. The tail of the sequence fits TRBJ2-7 better, so the J call may be wrong. The CDR3 runs 15 residues. The germline V gene has CDR1 SGHRS and CDR2 YFSETQ.

The chain is built from TRBV18 and TRBJ1-2; D is undetermined. Trimming stripped 6 bases from V and 1 base from J, with 9 bases between. In germline, CDR1 is KGHSH, CDR2 LQKENI. The CDR3 sequence is 13 residues long. In nucleotides, the CDR3 is TGTGCCAGCTCTAACACCCTTAACTATGGCTACACCTTC. It yields the protein CASSNTLNYGYTF.

This clone was picked up many times. V is TRBV5-1 and J is TRBJ2-2, with D perhaps matching TRBD2 (5 bases). The CDR3 has 14 residues. With 0 bases removed from V and 6 bases from J, the gap between germline ends came to 9 bases. CDR1 SGHRS and CDR2 YFSETQ come from the germline V gene. The CDR3 here is CASSLEAGAGELFF. The CDR3 DNA sequence: TGCGCCAGCAGCTTGGAGGCGGGTGCCGGGGAGCTGTTTTTT.

The chain joins TRBV28 to TRBJ2-1, with D possibly TRBD1 on 7 matching bases. Between the trimmed V and J ends, which lost 6 bases and 5 bases, there was a span of 14 bases. The germline CDR1 and CDR2 sequences are MDHEN and SYDVKM. CDR3 length: 14 amino acids. Here the CDR3 DNA reads TGTGCCAGCAGACCAGGGGGAGGTGACAATGAGCAGTTCTTC. The encoded protein is CASRPGGGDNEQFF.

The sample holds many counts of this clone. CDR3 residues: CASSSETGSGGELFF. CDR3 DNA sequence: TGTGCCAGCAGCTCCGAAACAGGGAGCGGCGGGGAGCTGTTTTTT. The J gene is TRBJ2-2, the V gene TRBV5-4, with D possibly being TRBD1 (6 bases). Per germline, CDR1 SGHNT and CDR2 YYREEE (reference sequence). This CDR3 has 15 amino acids. Deletions cut 3 bases from V and 7 bases from J, with 16 bases between.

This chain connects TRBV5-6 to TRBJ2-2; unclear D gene. The germline CDR1 and CDR2 sequences are SGHDT and YYEEEE. V was pared by 1 base and J by 0 bases, with 10 bases between. This CDR3 has 16 residues. In DNA form, the CDR3 reads TGTGCCAGCAGCTTGTCTCAGCTAACGAACACCGGGGAGCTGTTTTTT. It is translated as CASSLSQLTNTGELFF.

In DNA, the CDR3 is TGTGCCACCACCATCCAAAACCTCCGTTACACTGAAGCTTTCTTT. Translation: CATTIQNLRYTEAFF. The chain couples TRBV2 to TRBJ1-1; D gene uncertain. The CDR3 totals 15 residues. The ends were cut back, 10 bases at V and 3 bases at J, with 21 bases in the middle. Germline values: CDR1 SNHLY, CDR2 FYNNEI. Based on the CDR3 plus reference TRBV2 and TRBJ1-1, the full variable domain is EPEVTQTPSHQVTQMGQEVILRCVPISNHLYFYWYRQILGQKVEFLVSFYNNEISEKSEIFDDQFSVERPDGSNFTLKIRSTKLEDSAMYFCATTIQNLRYTEAFFGQGTRLTVV.

On this clone itself: One base away lies a much larger clone, so this may be a sequencing read error. This chain uses TRBV4-2 with TRBJ2-3; D remains unclear. Germline V CDR1 and CDR2: LGHNA, YNFKEQ. V was trimmed by 1 base and J by 7 bases, leaving 9 bases between them. This CDR3 is 13 amino acids long. DNA of the CDR3: TGTGCCAGCAGCCAAGTAGGCGCGAATACGCAGTATTTT. It translates to CASSQVGANTQYF.

This clone has a handful of counts. This chain joins TRBV11-2 and TRBJ2-2; possibly TRBD1 for D (6 bases). Trimming took off 5 bases at V and 8 bases at J, with 9 bases between the two ends. This CDR3 spans 12 amino acids. Germline lookup yields CDR1 SGHAT and CDR2 FQNNGV. CDR3 residues: CASSTDRGELFF. The CDR3 bases are TGTGCCAGCAGCACCGACAGGGGGGAGCTGTTTTTT.

This rearrangement joins TRBV18 to TRBJ2-1, with a weak D call TRBD1 (5 bases). CDR1 is KGHSH and CDR2 is LQKENI in the germline V gene. The CDR3 has 13 amino acids. With 5 bases removed from V and 12 bases from J, the gap between germline ends came to 17 bases. DNA of the CDR3: TGTGCCAGCTCAACAGACTCTCAGGGTTGGCAGTTCTTC. Protein product: CASSTDSQGWQFF.

This clone was seen more than once but under ten times. The chain combines TRBV13 with TRBJ2-1; D gene unclear. Germline V gene data show CDR1 as PRHDT and CDR2 as FYEKMQ (reference sequence). Trimming pared 5 bases from V and 10 bases from J, leaving 9 bases between. The CDR3 runs 11 residues. CDR3 sequence reads: CASSPQREQFF. CDR3 in DNA: TGTGCCAGCAGCCCCCAGAGGGAGCAGTTCTTC. Using reference TRBV13 and TRBJ2-1 for the parts outside the CDR3, the full variable domain is AAGVIQSPRHLIKEKRETATLKCYPIPRHDTVYWYQQGPGQDPQFLISFYEKMQSDKGSIPDRFSAQQFSDYHSELNMSSLELGDSALYFCASSPQREQFFGPGTRLTVL.

This clone was counted only a few times. The chain joins TRBV7-2 to TRBJ2-7, with D hard to call. V gave up 3 bases and J gave up 3 bases, with 6 bases separating them. The CDR3 totals 12 residues. In germline, CDR1 is SGHTA, CDR2 FQGNSA. CDR3 protein: CASSFLGYEQYF. Written as DNA, the CDR3 is TGTGCCAGCAGCTTCCTCGGCTACGAGCAGTACTTC.

This clone was observed a handful of times. This chain joins TRBV7-9 and TRBJ1-1; no clear D. Germline CDR1 is SEHNR and CDR2 is FQNEAQ (reference sequence). The CDR3 length is 15 residues. The V end was cut by 0 bases, the J end by 1 base, with 9 bases between. The CDR3 reads CASSLAPDGNTEAFF. In DNA, the CDR3 is TGTGCCAGCAGCTTAGCTCCGGACGGGAACACTGAAGCTTTCTTT.

This clone came up a few times. V gene TRBV5-4 combines with J gene TRBJ1-2, with TRBD1 identical over 8 bases. CDR1 and CDR2 (germline): SGHNT, YYREEE (reference sequence). The CDR3 consists of 14 residues. Trimming took 4 bases from V and 3 from J; bases not matched to a gene: 5. CDR3 nucleotides: TGTGCCAGCAGCCCCGCAGGGGGCGACTATGGCTACACCTTC. Residues: CASSPAGGDYGYTF. Variable domain in full (rest from reference TRBV5-4 and TRBJ1-2): ETGVTQSPTHLIKTRGQQVTLRCSSQSGHNTVSWYQQALGQGPQFIFQYYREEENGRGNFPPRFSGLQFPNYSSELNVNALELDDSALYLCASSPAGGDYGYTFGSGTRLTVV.

This clone showed up just a few times. J is TRBJ2-7 and V is TRBV4-1; TRBD1 might be the D (6 bases). Germline values: CDR1 MGHRA, CDR2 YSYEKL. V dropped 3 bases and J dropped 0 bases, with 9 bases sitting between them. The CDR3 loop spans 14 amino acids. This CDR3 reads CASSQGAISYEQYF. CDR3 sequence (DNA): TGCGCCAGCAGCCAGGGGGCAATCTCCTACGAGCAGTACTTC.

The chain joins TRBV4-2 to TRBJ2-3; D call uncertain. This CDR3 is built from 14 residues. Looked up from germline, CDR1 is LGHNA and CDR2 is YNFKEQ. Trimming pared 1 base from V and 5 bases from J, leaving 10 bases between. The CDR3 nucleotides read TGTGCCAGCAGCCAAGCCTCAACCGGAGATACGCAGTATTTT. Translation: CASSQASTGDTQYF.

V and J are TRBV28 and TRBJ2-7, with D perhaps TRBD2 (5 bases). This CDR3 contains 13 residues. CDR1 is MDHEN, CDR2 SYDVKM, per germline. V shed 8 bases and J shed 4 bases, with 15 bases lying between them. CDR3 in DNA: TGTGCCAGCGGAACCCAGAGGGATTACGAGCAGTACTTC. It encodes CASGTQRDYEQYF.

The CDR3: CASRPGTGVLEQYF. Written as DNA, the CDR3 is TGTGCCAGCAGGCCCGGGACAGGGGTTCTCGAGCAGTACTTC. The rearrangement uses TRBV2 and TRBJ2-7; 10 nucleotides match TRBD1. The length of the CDR3 is 14 residues. Germline loops: CDR1 SNHLY, CDR2 FYNNEI. V was pared by 6 bases and J by 6 bases, with 8 bases of the junction left unmatched.

V usage is TRBV2 and J usage is TRBJ2-7, with D possibly matching TRBD1 (6 bases). Per germline, CDR1 SNHLY and CDR2 FYNNEI. This CDR3 is 13 amino acids long. V shed 6 bases and J shed 5 bases, with 14 bases lying between them. DNA of the CDR3: TGTGCCAGCAGCCCTATCAGGGGCGACGAGCAGTACTTC. As protein: CASSPIRGDEQYF. Based on the CDR3 plus reference TRBV2 and TRBJ2-7, the full variable domain is EPEVTQTPSHQVTQMGQEVILRCVPISNHLYFYWYRQILGQKVEFLVSFYNNEISEKSEIFDDQFSVERPDGSNFTLKIRSTKLEDSAMYFCASSPIRGDEQYFGPGTRLTVT.

The V gene is TRBV15, the J gene TRBJ2-7, with no clear D. Trimming took off 1 base at V and 3 bases at J, with 4 bases between the two ends. Germline V gene data show CDR1 as LNHNV and CDR2 as YYDKDF (reference sequence). This CDR3 has 12 amino acids. The CDR3 spells CATSRGNYEQYF. CDR3 DNA: TGTGCCACCAGCAGAGGCAACTACGAGCAGTACTTC.

The chain is built from TRBV7-2 and TRBJ1-5; D unclear. The CDR3 consists of 13 residues. CDR1 SGHTA and CDR2 FQGNSA come from the germline V gene. V was pared by 1 base and J by 5 bases, with 6 bases between. For the CDR3, the DNA is TGTGCCAGCAGCTTAGAGGCCGATCAGCCCCAGCATTTT. This gives the protein CASSLEADQPQHF.

The table lists this clone with a few counts. This sequence joins TRBV4-3 and TRBJ1-1; D is perhaps TRBD1 (5 bases). The CDR3 extends over 14 amino acids. V shed 2 bases and J shed 3 bases, with 10 bases lying between them. Germline CDR1 and CDR2: LGHNA and YSLEER. The CDR3 loop is CASSQTDRDTEAFF. In DNA form, the CDR3 reads TGCGCCAGCAGCCAAACAGACAGAGACACTGAAGCTTTCTTT.

This clone was seen a handful of times. The chain links TRBV29-1 to TRBJ2-3; D remains unclear. This CDR3 is built from 10 residues. V was pared by 8 bases and J by 2 bases, with 5 bases between. Germline V gives CDR1 SQVTM, CDR2 ANQGSEA. CDR3 protein: CSSYTDTQYF. The CDR3 region has the DNA TGCAGCTCCTACACAGATACGCAGTATTTT.

This clone was counted between two and nine times. The chain couples TRBV19 to TRBJ2-5; 12 bases are a match to TRBD2. This CDR3 is 14 amino acids long. The V gene end was trimmed by 6 bases and the J gene end by 5 bases; junction bases not matched to a gene: 4. CDR1 LNHDA and CDR2 SQIVND come from the germline V gene (reference sequence). The CDR3 coding sequence is TGTGCCAGTAGACCTAGCGGGAGGGGGGAGACCCAGTACTTC. This codes for CASRPSGRGETQYF. Together with reference TRBV19 and TRBJ2-5, the CDR3 gives the full variable domain: DGGITQSPKYLFRKEGQNVTLSCEQNLNHDAMYWYRQDPGQGLRLIYYSQIVNDFQKGDIAEGYSVSREKKESFPLTVTSAQKNPTAFYLCASRPSGRGETQYFGPGTRLLVL.

This clone was seen more than once but under ten times. The rearrangement uses TRBV11-2 and TRBJ1-4; D gene uncertain. Trimming left V 4 bases short and J 8 bases short, with 11 bases between. The CDR3 has 13 residues. Germline values: CDR1 SGHAT, CDR2 FQNNGV. The CDR3 protein is CASSSRVAEKLFF. In DNA, the CDR3 is TGTGCCAGCAGCTCCAGAGTGGCGGAAAAACTGTTTTTT.

In its sample, this clone was seen a few times. The chain links TRBV6-1 to TRBJ1-2; a possible D gene is TRBD1 (6 bases). The CDR3 covers 13 residues. Trimming shortened V by 4 bases and J by 5 bases, and 11 bases separated the two germline ends. CDR1 and CDR2 from the germline V gene are MNHNS and SASEGT. The CDR3 DNA reads TGTGCCAGCAGTGTGCGGGGGGCTTATGGCTACACCTTC. It encodes CASSVRGAYGYTF.

This clone was seen more than once but under ten times. Other DNA sequences within the sample encode an identical CDR3. The CDR3 DNA is TGTGCCAGCAGCGGACTAGCGGGAGGGAACAATGAGCAGTTCTTC. Translation gives CASSGLAGGNNEQFF. The chain combines TRBV5-4 with TRBJ2-1; 15 nucleotides line up with TRBD2. CDR3 length: 15 amino acids. Germline trimming cut 4 bases from V and 5 bases from J; bases unmatched to any gene: 1. Germline loops: CDR1 SGHNT, CDR2 YYREEE (reference sequence).